The sequence of this T cell receptor beta chain was determined in a study of T cells in Graves' hyperthyroidism and ophthalmopathy (dated by TCRdb to the late 2010s). About the study as a whole: Peripheral blood was sampled at the time of initial diagnosis, prior to any treatment. To identify distinguishing TCR V-J signatures, a discovery cohort of around 100 patients was used, comprising roughly 45 with Graves' ophthalmopathy and some 60 with stable Graves' hyperthyroidism. Whether ophthalmopathy could be predicted prospectively was tested in an independent validation cohort made up of 18 to 20 hyperthyroidism patients plus 17 patients who later progressed to ophthalmopathy. The 100 or so discovery patients were randomly split 7:3 into training and test sets. The study also compared thyroid tissue and blood T-cell repertoires from roughly 6 Graves' hyperthyroidism patients. Following sampling, methimazole starting at 30 mg daily was given to hyperthyroidism patients, and high-dose intravenous methylprednisolone was given to ophthalmopathy patients. The paper reports TCR Vbeta CDR3 sequencing of roughly 140 peripheral blood samples: under 45 ophthalmopathy, approximately 74 hyperthyroidism and 17 progressor patients. Results and caveats for the whole study, not just this receptor: In validation, the model predicted progression to ophthalmopathy with about 71% sensitivity and less than 75% specificity, a median of 6.5 months before onset. Most expanded thyroid clonotypes (frequency above 0.001) were also found in blood, which suggests that blood repertoires may mirror thyroid immune responses. A 13 V-J signature model separated ophthalmopathy from stable hyperthyroidism, with 87.88% sensitivity and roughly 81% specificity in cross-validation and 80%/75% in testing. Sample size was not statistically predetermined, and investigators were not blinded to group allocation.

The CDR3 contains 17 residues, cysteine and phenylalanine counted. Here the CDR3 DNA is all that survives: 51 bases in frame from base 1. Trimming takes 4 bases from V and 0 bases from J, and the germline ends sit 14 bases apart. For CDR1 and CDR2, the germline V gene lists SGHTS and YDEGEE. TCR beta CDR3 regions were amplified from RNA transcripts. For the first round of RT-PCR on the TCR CDR3, the HTBI primer set was used together with the Qiagen OneStep RT-PCR kit. A second multiplex PCR round built the libraries, followed by size selection and purification. Libraries were sequenced paired-end with 100 bp reads on an Illumina HiSeq2000. The study's own analysis went as follows. Raw data were processed with SOAPnuke, discarding reads with adapters, uncalled bases, mean Phred below 15, or no exact constant-primer or identifier match. COPE v1.2.5 was used to merge the high-quality paired reads, and each unique nucleotide sequence was defined as a clonotype. MiTCR v1.1 was used to align the clonotypes against IMGT TRBV, TRBD and TRBJ reference segments. The analysis was restricted to V-J combinations with a frequency above 0.0001, which together covered 99.2% of the repertoires. A TCS score was defined as the ratio of F50 (clonal expansion) to E x V (chaos), with BLOSUM62-based TCRdist applied between CDR3 peptides within each V-J. Welch's t-statistics and random forest reduced approximately 520 V-J features to 10 to 15, which were used in a naive Bayes classifier (R e1071). In-frame beta chains were kept once TCRdb had trimmed the public reads at Q25 with fastp and called clones with MiXCR. CDR3 protein sequences are deduplicated, and each keeps its most common genes and DNA. TCRdb's processing, not the authors' own work, is the source of the V and J calls. The sample yields hundreds of thousands of distinct CDR3 sequences; approximately 15% were counted once. The top ten clones comprise roughly 5.7% of the sample.

As for this clonotype: The antigen it binds to is not known. Base qualities were left out, and no much larger clone turns up one base away.

Hyperthyroidism patients were newly diagnosed, had a disease duration of under 2 months, and were aged 18 to 65 years. Exclusion was applied to patients with uncontrolled infections, other autoimmune diseases, pregnancy or lactation. Clinical symptoms, serum thyroxine and TRAb, thyroid ultrasound, and orbital computed tomography formed the basis for the diagnoses. Blood from progressor patients was collected at the time of first diagnosis with hyperthyroidism, before any ophthalmopathy symptoms had appeared. PBMCs were separated from under 11 ml of fresh peripheral blood using Ficoll-Paque density gradient centrifugation. Progressor patients were first diagnosed with Graves' hyperthyroidism and then developed ophthalmopathy during follow-up. Total RNA was extracted with Trizol reagent, and quality was checked on an Agilent 2100 Bioanalyzer.

This receptor was identified in a woman under 40 with Graves' hyperthyroidism that later progressed to Graves' ophthalmopathy. Sequenced material: blood. The sequence joins TRBV5-8 to TRBJ2-6; the D match is possibly TRBD1 or TRBD2, with 6 bases aligned in each. The DNA is as follows: TGTGCCAGCAGCCCACAGGGACTCGACTCTGGGGCCAACGTCCTGACTTTC. Translated, this is CASSPQGLDSGANVLTF.